The clone carrying this T cell receptor (beta chain) was seen repeatedly, ten times or more. Its target is not known. The data derive from a study of shared clonotypes between healthy human individuals. About the study: A couple of women and a few men aged 18 to 49 served as donors. Whole-study results and caveats: Clonotype sharing across donors was expected to vary with sequencing depth.

Germline V lookup: CDR1 SGHNT, CDR2 YYREEE (reference sequence). The CDR3 sequence is 16 residues long. V lost 1 base, J lost 4 bases, and 6 bases stayed unmatched. Source study methods: In the immunoSEQ data, sequences were junction-only and lacked quality scores, so filtering differed. Method: immunoSEQ multiplex PCR; TCRdb's copy keeps in-frame clones and lacks some. Clonal size and the V and J genes are those of that table, whereas D and trimming came from the DNA. The repertoire holds 450,000 to 500,000 clones, with around 85% as singletons. The chain carries TRBV5-4 and TRBJ2-2; TRBD1 matches at 8 bases. The TCR comes from a woman in her forties in good health. Some clones in this sample may be carry-over from other donors' samples. Sequencing was done on a sample of PBMCs. CDR3 residues: CASSLNRGAGTGELFF. Written as DNA, the CDR3 is TGTGCCAGCAGCTTGAACAGGGGGGCGGGCACCGGGGAGCTGTTTTTT.